This T cell receptor (beta chain) was profiled in a study of T-cell memory formation after mild COVID-19. Unmatched junction bases numbered 6, after V lost 5 bases and J lost 0 bases. Germline V gene lookup returns CDR1 DFQATT and CDR2 SNEGSKA (reference sequence). CDR3 length equals 15 residues. This clonotype was counted a few times. TCRdb reprocessed the 5' RACE reads via MiXCR and lists one record per CDR3 protein. The table records fewer than 350,000 distinct CDR3 sequences, roughly 18% of them present only once. This sequence originates from a man between 18 and 35 years old who had mild COVID-19 (a few samples of this study predate the infection). Cell type and time point are not known. The genes are TRBV20-1 and TRBJ2-1, with 8 bases aligning to TRBD2. The specimen was PBMCs or a T cell subset sorted from them (not recorded which). CDR3 residues: CSAGKRGSSYNEQFF. The CDR3 DNA sequence: TGCAGTGCTGGCAAGCGGGGGAGCTCCTACAATGAGCAGTTCTTC.